This T cell receptor (beta chain) was sequenced for a study of CD8 T cells in Susac syndrome. Negative isolation was used for CD8+ and CD4+ T cells and FACS enrichment for TEMRA cells. Germline CDR1 is SGHRS and CDR2 is YFSETQ. Trimming took off 4 bases at V and 4 bases at J, with 15 bases between the two ends. The length of the CDR3 is 14 residues. It was with random hexamers that roughly 0.45 to 1 ug RNA was reverse transcribed. Multiplex immunoSEQ PCR targeted 54 Vbeta and 13 Jbeta TCR beta segments. TCRdb re-called the immunoSEQ multiplex PCR reads through MiXCR, storing one row per CDR3 protein. The sample records approximately 100,000 distinct CDR3 sequences, about 96% being singletons.

The V and J genes are TRBV5-1 and TRBJ2-7; TRBD1 or TRBD2 may be the D gene (6 bases each). The source is a human donor in good health. Input material: CD4+ T cells from PBMCs. In DNA, the CDR3 is TGCGCCAGCAGCCCGGGGGCAGATTTTTACGAGCAGTACTTC. Translating gives CASSPGADFYEQYF. Together with reference TRBV5-1 and TRBJ2-7, the CDR3 gives the full variable domain: KAGVTQTPRYLIKTRGQQVTLSCSPISGHRSVSWYQQTPGQGLQFLFEYFSETQRNKGNFPGRFSGRQFSNSRSEMNVSTLELGDSALYLCASSPGADFYEQYFGPGTRLTVT.